This TCR beta chain was sequenced during a study of blood T cell repertoires in COVID-19. The wider study: COVID-19 samples, acute and convalescent, were from the United States, Italy and Spain. Sources were T cells, B-cell-depleted T cells, or PBMCs; the material itself was cDNA or gDNA.

Under the authors' procedure: Reference gene primer amplification gave estimated nucleated cell counts. Profiling relied on immunoSEQ multiplex PCR, and the TCRdb table lists in-frame clones only, not all of them. From that table come the V and J calls and clone size; the DNA was used to work out D and trimming. In the table there are 100,000 to 150,000 clones, approximately 87% of which are singletons. The V gene lost 0 bases and the J gene lost 5 bases, with 14 bases spanning the gap. This CDR3 region has 15 residues. The V gene's germline CDR1 is SGHRS and CDR2 YFSETQ. Sequenced: peripheral blood. V usage is TRBV5-1 and J usage is TRBJ1-1, with no clear D. This clonotype originated in a man aged 65-85 years who had recovered from COVID-19. The CDR3 sequence is CASSLDTGSTTEAFF. CDR3 DNA: TGCGCCAGCAGCTTGGATACGGGGTCGACGACTGAAGCTTTCTTT.